This TCR beta chain is drawn from a study of T cells after yellow fever vaccination. CDR1 is SGHRS, CDR2 YFSETQ, per germline. The CDR3 extends over 13 amino acids. TCRdb reanalysed the 5' RACE reads using MiXCR and keeps one entry per CDR3 protein. The sample includes 280,000 or so distinct CDR3 sequences, 7.5% to 9.5% of them seen just once. This clonotype was picked up many times. The junction departs from the called germline gene at one end, perhaps through a read error. The TCR originated in a man aged 18 to 30 who received the YFV17D yellow fever vaccine. The sample was CD4+ T cells sorted from PBMCs, taken 5 days after the yellow fever booster vaccination. J is TRBJ2-3 and V is TRBV5-1; D is unclear. The CDR3 sequence: CASSLTSTDTQYF. The CDR3 DNA follows: TGTGCCAGCAGCTTGACTAGCACAGATACGCAGTATTTT.